A single sample is the source of the 11 T cell receptor beta chains below, sequenced in a study of T-cell memory formation after mild COVID-19. A single record per CDR3 protein comes from TCRdb applying MiXCR to the 5' RACE reads. The table shows roughly 110,000 distinct CDR3 sequences, with roughly 20% occurring only once. Material: PBMCs or a T cell subset sorted from them (not recorded which). The receptors come from a man between 18 and 29 years old who had mild COVID-19 (a few samples of this study predate the infection). Cell type and time point are not known.

A few counts support this clonotype. The chain combines TRBV7-6 with TRBJ1-1; a possible D gene is TRBD1 (5 bases). The CDR3 extends over 13 amino acids. Trimming shortened V by 0 bases and J by 6 bases, and 8 bases separated the two germline ends. Looked up from germline, CDR1 is SGHVS and CDR2 is FNYEAQ. CDR3 DNA: TGTGCCAGCAGCTTAGCGGGGGAGGCTGAAGCTTTCTTT. Amino acids: CASSLAGEAEAFF.

This clonotype was seen more than once but under ten times. The V gene is TRBV4-3, the J gene TRBJ2-3; 7 nucleotides match TRBD1. This CDR3 is 16 amino acids long. Germline V gene data show CDR1 as LGHNA and CDR2 as YSLEER. After removal of 1 base from V and 4 bases from J, the junction contained 8 bases not matched to a gene. CDR3 region: CASSQGQGVGPDTQYF. DNA for the CDR3: TGCGCCAGCAGCCAAGGACAGGGAGTTGGTCCAGATACGCAGTATTTT.

V usage is TRBV5-1 and J usage is TRBJ1-4; D may be TRBD1 (5 bases). With 4 bases removed from V and 3 bases from J, the gap between germline ends came to 13 bases. The CDR3 is 15 amino acids. The germline V gene encodes CDR1 SGHRS and CDR2 YFSETQ. CDR3 nucleotide sequence: TGCGCCAGCAGCCAAATAGGGGTTTCTAATGAAAAACTGTTTTTT. It codes for CASSQIGVSNEKLFF.

This clonotype was observed a handful of times. The rearrangement uses TRBV20-1 and TRBJ2-2; 7 bases are a match to TRBD2. Trimming removed 3 bases from V and 7 bases from J; junction bases left unmatched: 5. Germline V gives CDR1 DFQATT, CDR2 SNEGSKA (reference sequence). The length of the CDR3 is 13 residues. CDR3 in amino acids: CSASPGGGGELFF. The CDR3 DNA reads as TGCAGTGCTAGTCCGGGGGGAGGCGGGGAGCTGTTTTTT.

The chain joins TRBV29-1 to TRBJ1-3; tentatively, D is TRBD1 (5 bases). The CDR3 is 12 residues long. Trimming shortened V by 4 bases and J by 6 bases, and 10 bases separated the two germline ends. Per germline, CDR1 SQVTM and CDR2 ANQGSEA. The CDR3 DNA is TGCAGCGTTGCCCCCGGGACAAACACCATATATTTT. It encodes CSVAPGTNTIYF.

This clonotype was recorded a few times. The chain recombines TRBV29-1 with TRBJ2-3; TRBD1 aligns across 10 bases. This CDR3 is 13 amino acids long. Germline loops: CDR1 SQVTM, CDR2 ANQGSEA. Losses at the gene ends were 5 bases for V and 7 bases for J; bases not matched to a gene: 6. For the CDR3, the DNA is TGCAGCGTTCCGGGACAGGGGCCTTATACGCAGTATTTT. It codes for CSVPGQGPYTQYF.

This clonotype has a handful of counts. V is TRBV6-5 and J is TRBJ2-1, with a possible D match to TRBD1 (7 bases). CDR3 length: 12 amino acids. V lost 8 bases to trimming and J lost 5 bases, with 10 bases between them. Germline V gives CDR1 MNHEY, CDR2 SVGAGI. CDR3 nucleotide sequence: TGTGCCAGCGGGGGGACAGACAATGAGCAGTTCTTC. Translated, it gives CASGGTDNEQFF.

This clonotype was detected only a few times. This rearrangement joins TRBV2 to TRBJ2-1, with D perhaps assigned TRBD1 or TRBD2 (6 bases each). V shed 8 bases and J shed 0 bases, with 23 bases lying between them. The CDR3 length is 18 residues. Per the germline V gene, CDR1 is SNHLY and CDR2 is FYNNEI. The CDR3 DNA reads as TGTGCCAGCTTAGGTACCTGGGGCGGGACAATCTCCTACAATGAGCAGTTCTTC. This translates into CASLGTWGGTISYNEQFF.

This clonotype was observed a handful of times. The chain employs TRBV5-5 and TRBJ1-5; 10 nucleotides agree with TRBD1. Germline V gives CDR1 SGHKS, CDR2 YYEKEE (reference sequence). The CDR3 extends over 15 amino acids. Trimming took 0 bases from V and 5 from J; bases not matched to a gene: 2. The CDR3 nucleotides are TGTGCCAGCAGCTTGGGAGGGACAGGGGATCAGCCCCAGCATTTT. This translates into CASSLGGTGDQPQHF.

The gene calls are TRBV5-1 and TRBJ2-5; the D gene is possibly TRBD2 (6 bases). This CDR3 has 14 amino acids. CDR1 and CDR2 (germline): SGHRS, YFSETQ. Trimming took 1 base from V and 2 from J, leaving 9 bases between them. The CDR3 DNA reads as TGCGCCAGCAGCTTGTATGGGGGGCAAGAGACCCAGTACTTC. Translated, it gives CASSLYGGQETQYF.

The chain recombines TRBV7-2 with TRBJ2-3; 7 nucleotides align to TRBD2. This CDR3 spans 16 amino acids. V lost 5 bases to trimming and J lost 3 bases; unmatched junction nucleotides: 11. Germline loops: CDR1 SGHTA, CDR2 FQGNSA. CDR3 residues: CASSPPLGGGTDTQYF. Here the CDR3 DNA reads TGTGCCAGCAGCCCACCCCTTGGGGGGGGAACAGATACGCAGTATTTT.